The 30 T cell receptor beta chains given below trace back to one sample, sequenced in a study of T cell responses to AZD1222 COVID-19 vaccine. The data were produced by immunoSEQ multiplex PCR, yet TCRdb's version contains in-frame clones alone and is incomplete. Among 65,000 to 95,000 clones listed, approximately 85% were seen once. The source material was peripheral blood, sampled on day 0 of AZD1222 vaccination. The receptors were sampled from an adult in good health.

The chain links TRBV6-5 to TRBJ2-3; D ambiguous. Germline V gives CDR1 MNHEY, CDR2 SVGAGI. The CDR3 covers 13 residues. Trimming pared 7 bases from V and 3 bases from J, leaving 11 bases between. DNA for the CDR3: TGTGCCAGCACCACCCCCGGTACAGATACGCAGTATTTT. As protein: CASTTPGTDTQYF.

The chain uses TRBV10-3 and TRBJ2-1; no clear D. Trimming shortened V by 10 bases and J by 4 bases, and 8 bases separated the two germline ends. Germline V gene lookup returns CDR1 ENHRY and CDR2 SYGVKD. The CDR3 sequence is 11 residues long. The CDR3 nucleotides read TGTGCCACGACCGGTTACAATGAGCAGTTCTTC. Protein product: CATTGYNEQFF.

The V gene is TRBV5-4, the J gene TRBJ2-2, with TRBD1 as a possible D gene (6 bases). Germline CDR1 reads SGHNT; CDR2 reads YYREEE (reference sequence). Trimming shortened V by 4 bases and J by 2 bases, and 12 bases separated the two germline ends. The CDR3 is made up of 15 amino acids. The CDR3 nucleotides read TGTGCCAGCAGCAGGGGGTCAGATAACACCGGGGAGCTGTTTTTT. Translated, it gives CASSRGSDNTGELFF.

This chain links TRBV13 with TRBJ2-3; 8 nucleotides line up with TRBD2. Germline V gene sequence: CDR1 PRHDT, CDR2 FYEKMQ (reference sequence). Trimming took 5 bases from V and 1 from J; bases not matched to a gene: 14. This CDR3 comprises 18 residues. CDR3 loop: CASSPPTGTSRGTDTQYF. CDR3 sequence (DNA): TGTGCCAGCAGCCCACCCACCGGGACTAGTCGGGGCACAGATACGCAGTATTTT.

The V gene is TRBV6-5, the J gene TRBJ1-1; D ambiguous. Between the trimmed V and J ends, which lost 6 bases and 11 bases, there was a span of 16 bases. CDR1 and CDR2 (germline): MNHEY, SVGAGI. The CDR3 has 12 amino acids. CDR3 sequence (DNA): TGTGCCAGCAGCGCGAGAGGCAGAGACGCTTTCTTT. Translation gives CASSARGRDAFF.

The chain has TRBV6-4 and TRBJ2-5; 14 bases line up with TRBD2. The length of the CDR3 is 15 residues. With V trimmed by 3 bases and J by 7 bases, 4 bases remained unmatched. Germline V gives CDR1 MRHNA, CDR2 SNTAGT. The CDR3 nucleotides read TGTGCCAGCAGTGAGACTAGCGGGGGGGCTGCGACCCAGTACTTC. Its protein product is CASSETSGGAATQYF.

The CDR3, as DNA: TGTGCCAGCTCACCGGACCAGGGGGGTGGCTACACCTTC. Amino acids: CASSPDQGGGYTF. V gene TRBV18 combines with J gene TRBJ1-2; TRBD1 matches 7 bases. Germline V gene sequence: CDR1 KGHSH, CDR2 LQKENI. This CDR3 contains 13 residues. J gave up 7 bases and V 3 bases, and 5 bases lay outside the gene matches.

The chain is built from TRBV9 and TRBJ2-7, with D unclear. CDR1 and CDR2 from the germline V gene are SGDLS and YYNGEE. This CDR3 comprises 14 residues. Trimming cost V 0 bases and J 0 bases, with 7 bases left between them. In DNA, the CDR3 is TGTGCCAGCAGCGTAGTTCCTGACTCCTACGAGCAGTACTTC. This encodes CASSVVPDSYEQYF.

CDR3 region: CSVELSRYGYTF. In DNA form, the CDR3 reads TGCAGCGTTGAACTTTCCCGCTATGGCTACACCTTC. V is TRBV29-1 and J is TRBJ1-2; no definite D call. Trimming left V 2 bases short and J 4 bases short, with 8 bases between. CDR1 and CDR2 from the germline V gene are SQVTM and ANQGSEA. This CDR3 comprises 12 residues.

In this sample, this clone turned up once. CDR3 loop: CASSKGGVYEQYF. In DNA form, the CDR3 reads TGTGCCAGCAGCAAAGGGGGCGTCTACGAGCAGTACTTC. The chain links TRBV21-1 to TRBJ2-7; TRBD1, the table's D call, lacks a check against the DNA. TRBV21-1 is a known pseudogene. The CDR3 loop spans 13 amino acids.

This clone was found once. The V gene is TRBV10-3, the J gene TRBJ1-4; no firm D call. The germline V gene has CDR1 ENHRY and CDR2 SYGVKD. The CDR3 spans 15 residues. V lost 3 bases and J 0 bases, leaving 8 bases between the germline ends. Here the CDR3 reads CAISEMGATNEKLFF. The CDR3 coding sequence is TGTGCCATCAGTGAAATGGGAGCAACTAATGAAAAACTGTTTTTT.

The V and J genes are TRBV3-1 (or the pseudogene TRBV3-2) and TRBJ1-6; D unclear. V was cut by 0 bases and J by 11 bases, with 14 bases left in between. The CDR3 sequence is 15 residues long. The germline V gene has CDR1 LGHDT and CDR2 YNNKEL (reference sequence). The CDR3 loop reads CASSQDGRGGAPLHF. The DNA of the CDR3 is TGTGCCAGCAGCCAAGATGGGCGGGGTGGGGCACCCCTCCACTTT.

The CDR3 region has the DNA TGTGCCAGCAGTGGCCGGGACAGAGCTAACTATGGCTACACCTTC. It translates to CASSGRDRANYGYTF. V usage is TRBV25-1 and J usage is TRBJ1-2; 7 bases align to TRBD1. Germline-derived CDR1 and CDR2 are MGHDK and SYGVNS. Losses at the gene ends were 4 bases for V and 0 bases for J; bases not matched to a gene: 5. CDR3 length equals 15 residues.

The chain is built from TRBV29-1 and TRBJ2-7; the D is unclear. CDR1 and CDR2 from the germline V gene are SQVTM and ANQGSEA. V lost 4 bases and J 1 base, leaving 8 bases between the germline ends. CDR3 size: 12 residues. The CDR3 spells CSVVPTSYEQYF. CDR3 bases: TGCAGCGTTGTACCGACATCCTACGAGCAGTACTTC.

The gene calls are TRBV3-1 (or the pseudogene TRBV3-2) and TRBJ1-5, with D perhaps TRBD1 (5 bases). CDR1 LGHDT and CDR2 YNNKEL come from the germline V gene (reference sequence). V lost 1 base, J lost 7 bases, and 14 bases lay in between. The CDR3 runs 15 residues. This chain's CDR3 is CASSQGAGNGQPQHF. The DNA for the CDR3 is TGTGCCAGCAGCCAAGGCGCAGGGAATGGCCAGCCCCAGCATTTT.

The genes are TRBV5-5 and TRBJ1-6; no firm D call. The V end lost 5 bases, the J end lost 7 bases, and 13 bases lay between the germline ends. This CDR3 has 14 residues. In germline, CDR1 is SGHKS, CDR2 YYEKEE (reference sequence). The DNA of the CDR3 is TGTGCCAGCAGGAAGGACTTTGGAAATTCACCCCTCCACTTT. Translated, it gives CASRKDFGNSPLHF.

The gene calls are TRBV19 and TRBJ1-5, with TRBD1 as a possible D gene (6 bases). CDR1 and CDR2 (germline): LNHDA, SQIVND (reference sequence). V gave up 4 bases and J gave up 0 bases, with 16 bases separating them. The CDR3 consists of 17 residues. Here the CDR3 reads CASSTTLRTVSNQPQHF. Written as DNA, the CDR3 is TGTGCCAGTAGTACCACCTTGCGGACAGTTAGCAATCAGCCCCAGCATTTT.

This clone has only a few counts. The chain is built from TRBV3-1 (or the pseudogene TRBV3-2) and TRBJ1-4; the D is unclear. Trimming took 0 bases from V and 1 from J, leaving 12 bases between them. CDR1 LGHDT and CDR2 YNNKEL come from the germline V gene (reference sequence). CDR3 length: 17 residues. CDR3 nucleotides: TGTGCCAGCAGCCAAGATCACAATCGGGTAACTAATGAAAAACTGTTTTTT. Residues: CASSQDHNRVTNEKLFF.

The V call is TRBV6-4, the J call TRBJ2-3; TRBD2 is a possible D gene (6 bases). Germline values: CDR1 MRHNA, CDR2 SNTAGT. Deletions cut 6 bases from V and 0 bases from J, with 7 bases between. This CDR3 spans 13 amino acids. CDR3 sequence reads: CASRGTSTDTQYF. In nucleotides, the CDR3 is TGTGCCAGCAGAGGGACTAGCACAGATACGCAGTATTTT.

The table lists this clone with a count of one. V and J are TRBV13 and TRBJ2-2; no clear D gene. Germline CDR1 is PRHDT and CDR2 is FYEKMQ (reference sequence). The CDR3 loop spans 16 amino acids. V lost 5 bases, J lost 2 bases, and 15 bases lay in between. The CDR3 spells CASSPQGFSNTGELFF. CDR3 DNA sequence: TGTGCCAGCAGCCCCCAAGGGTTCTCTAACACCGGGGAGCTGTTTTTT.

This sequence joins TRBV6-1 and TRBJ1-5; tentative D call: TRBD1 (6 bases). The CDR3 loop spans 15 amino acids. Germline CDR1 reads MNHNS; CDR2 reads SASEGT. Trimming left V 0 bases short and J 10 bases short, with 16 bases between. The CDR3 coding sequence is TGTGCCAGCAGTGAAGCTTTGGGAGGACAGAAACCCCAGCATTTT. It translates to CASSEALGGQKPQHF.

The chain employs TRBV5-1 and TRBJ1-1, with 9 bases fitting TRBD1. V trimming: 4 bases; J trimming: 4 bases; junction bases outside the gene matches: 5. The germline CDR1 and CDR2 sequences are SGHRS and YFSETQ. The CDR3 totals 14 residues. The CDR3 reads CASSNGQGSTEAFF. The CDR3 DNA reads TGCGCCAGCAGCAACGGACAGGGGAGCACTGAAGCTTTCTTT.

This clone occurred once. The chain employs TRBV9 and TRBJ2-3; 10 bases match TRBD2. Germline assignment: CDR1 SGDLS and CDR2 YYNGEE. V lost 4 bases to trimming and J lost 1 base; unmatched junction nucleotides: 6. CDR3 length equals 16 residues. The CDR3 sequence is CASSPRLAGGTDTQYF. For the CDR3, the DNA is TGTGCCAGCAGCCCCCGTCTAGCGGGAGGCACAGATACGCAGTATTTT.

This chain joins TRBV7-9 and TRBJ1-3; no clear D gene. Trimming removed 2 bases at V and 1 base at J, with 6 bases between. The CDR3 spans 14 residues. In germline, CDR1 is SEHNR, CDR2 FQNEAQ (reference sequence). CDR3 protein: CASSLWGSGNTIYF. DNA for the CDR3: TGTGCCAGCAGCTTATGGGGTTCTGGAAACACCATATATTTT.

The chain joins TRBV21-1 to TRBJ1-4. TRBV21-1 is recorded as a pseudogene. This CDR3 region has 17 residues. The CDR3 bases are TGTGCCAGCAGTAAATTTATAGCTACAATGCATAATGAAAAACTGTTTTTT. This encodes CASSKFIATMHNEKLFF.

This clone showed up just a few times. The CDR3 region is CASSARASQNTEAFF. The DNA for the CDR3 is TGTGCCAGCAGCGCACGGGCTTCACAGAACACTGAAGCTTTCTTT. The chain has TRBV9 and TRBJ1-1, with D unresolved. V was clipped by 3 bases and J by 1 base, with 13 bases between them. Germline loops: CDR1 SGDLS, CDR2 YYNGEE. The CDR3 loop spans 15 amino acids.

V usage is TRBV9 and J usage is TRBJ1-6; D gene ambiguous. Trimming shortened V by 3 bases and J by 9 bases, and 16 bases separated the two germline ends. The CDR3 loop spans 15 amino acids. From germline, CDR1 is SGDLS and CDR2 YYNGEE. The CDR3 DNA sequence: TGTGCCAGCAGCGCCACCCCCGCCAGCGGTTCACCCCTCCACTTT. Translation: CASSATPASGSPLHF.

V usage is TRBV5-1 and J usage is TRBJ1-2; 7 positions match TRBD1. V lost 4 bases and J lost 7; bases outside the gene matches: 10. Germline V gene lookup returns CDR1 SGHRS and CDR2 YFSETQ. The CDR3 is 14 amino acids. CDR3 DNA sequence: TGCGCCAGCAGCCCGACAGGGATTTCCTCTGGCTACACCTTC. Amino acids: CASSPTGISSGYTF.

The V gene is TRBV4-2, the J gene TRBJ1-6, with D perhaps matching TRBD1 (5 bases). Germline lookup yields CDR1 LGHNA and CDR2 YNFKEQ. This CDR3 has 20 residues. V was pared by 0 bases and J by 8 bases, with 26 bases between. The CDR3 protein is CASSQDPLLQGGDIDSPLHF. CDR3 nucleotides: TGTGCCAGCAGCCAAGATCCCCTCCTGCAGGGAGGAGACATCGATTCACCCCTCCACTTT.

The V gene is TRBV12-5, the J gene TRBJ2-1, with TRBD2 matching 11 bases. Per germline, CDR1 LGHNT and CDR2 FRNRAP. J was trimmed by 2 bases and V by 6 bases; bases with no gene match: 3. The CDR3 consists of 15 residues. In DNA, the CDR3 is TGTGCTAGTGGCCCGGGACTAGCGGCCTACAATGAGCAGTTCTTC. This translates into CASGPGLAAYNEQFF. Together with reference TRBV12-5 and TRBJ2-1, the CDR3 gives the full variable domain: DARVTQTPRHKVTEMGQEVTMRCQPILGHNTVFWYRQTMMQGLELLAYFRNRAPLDDSGMPKDRFSAEMPDATLATLKIQPSEPRDSAVYFCASGPGLAAYNEQFFGPGTRLTVL.